A selection of T cell receptor beta chains follows, all from one sample in a study of blood T cell repertoires in COVID-19. Clones were read by immunoSEQ multiplex PCR, and TCRdb kept only the in-frame ones, dropping some. Altogether about 79,000 clones are present, 75% to 90% being singletons, with the ten largest covering 14%. The source material was peripheral blood. The origin of the receptors is a man aged 65 to 79 with active or convalescent COVID-19. Each CDR3 is given with its conserved first and last residue. D genes are given only for firm matches. Size tells how often a clone was seen (once, few, many) or the class of an expanded clone, and some rows leave it out.

abundance,d_gene,v_gene,j_gene,CDR3aa,CDR3nt
once,TRBD2,TRBV30,TRBJ2-7,CALGATSGSEQYF,TGTGCCCTTGGAGCGACTAGCGGGAGTGAGCAGTACTTC
once,.,TRBV5-1,TRBJ1-6,CASSFMGGKRRNSPLHF,TGCGCCAGCAGCTTCATGGGGGGGAAAAGAAGAAATTCACCCCTCCACTTT
.,.,TRBV6-5,TRBJ2-7,CASSNRVYEQYF,TGTGCCAGCAGCAACAGGGTTTACGAGCAGTACTTC
.,TRBD2,TRBV5-4,TRBJ2-3,CASSPGLAGGGVADTQYF,TGTGCCAGCAGCCCTGGGCTAGCGGGAGGAGGGGTCGCAGATACGCAGTATTTT
.,.,TRBV5-1,TRBJ2-5,CASSLGQGGQETQYF,TGCGCCAGCAGCTTGGGCCAGGGTGGGCAAGAGACCCAGTACTTC
.,TRBD1,TRBV3-1/TRBV3-2,TRBJ2-4,CASSQLGQGGSIQYF,TGTGCCAGCAGCCAACTGGGACAGGGGGGCAGCATTCAGTACTTC
.,.,TRBV7-9,TRBJ2-1,CAKQQYNEQFF,TGTGCCAAACAGCAGTACAATGAGCAGTTCTTC
once,TRBD1,TRBV7-9,TRBJ2-7,CASSIFGQVDYEQYF,TGTGCCAGCAGCATATTTGGACAGGTTGACTACGAGCAGTACTTC
.,.,TRBV2,TRBJ2-5,CASSVRQQETQYF,TGTGCCAGCAGTGTGAGACAGCAAGAGACCCAGTACTTC
.,.,TRBV5-1,TRBJ1-4,CASRRGEANEKLFF,TGCGCCAGCAGGAGAGGGGAGGCTAATGAAAAACTGTTTTTT
.,.,TRBV6-5,TRBJ1-1,CASSFSTTDEAFF,TGTGCCAGCAGTTTTTCGACAACGGATGAAGCTTTCTTT
.,.,TRBV19,TRBJ1-5,CASSIAVSPQHF,TGTGCCAGTAGTATAGCAGTTTCTCCCCAGCATTTT
.,TRBD2,TRBV3-1/TRBV3-2,TRBJ2-1,CASSHPTSGGYNEQFF,TGTGCCAGCAGCCACCCTACTAGCGGGGGCTACAATGAGCAGTTCTTC
.,TRBD2,TRBV5-1,TRBJ2-1,CASSGLAGNEQFF,TGCGCCAGCAGCGGGCTAGCGGGGAATGAGCAGTTCTTC
.,TRBD1,TRBV15,TRBJ1-1,CATNDRANTEAFF,TGTGCCACCAACGACAGGGCGAACACTGAAGCTTTCTTT